These T cell receptor beta chains were read from a single sample in a study of regulatory T cells in long-lasting Graves disease. TCRdb ran MiXCR on the multiplex PCR reads and lists one entry per CDR3 protein. The sample lists more than 300,000 distinct CDR3 sequences; roughly 23% were seen once. This specimen was peripheral blood mononuclear cells (PBMCs), taken when the disease was refractory, from a patient treated with antithyroid drugs. These receptors were obtained from a woman in her thirties or forties with Graves disease. The CDR3 runs from the conserved cysteine through the conserved F or W. The order of the fields is J gene, V gene, D gene, clone size, CDR3 length, CDR3 protein, CDR3 DNA. The D gene is left open where the match is weak. Only some rows state a clone size, as once, few, many or a class for expanded clones.

J: TRBJ2-5; V: TRBV12-3/TRBV12-4; D: TRBD2; size: medium-sized; length: 14; CDR3: CASSVAGGQETQYF; DNA: TGTGCCAGCAGTGTAGCGGGAGGGCAAGAGACCCAGTACTTC
J: TRBJ2-5; V: TRBV7-2; D: -; size: once; length: 11; CDR3: CASSLRTSQYF; DNA: TGTGCCAGCAGCTTAAGGACCTCCCAGTACTTC
J: TRBJ2-7; V: TRBV11-2; D: -; size: many; length: 12; CDR3: CASSSHPYEQYF; DNA: TGTGCCAGCAGCTCCCACCCTTACGAGCAGTACTTC
J: TRBJ2-1; V: TRBV2; D: -; size: -; length: 13; CDR3: CASSGETRVLQFF; DNA: TGTGCCAGCAGTGGAGAAACGAGGGTCCTACAGTTCTTC
J: TRBJ1-1; V: TRBV7-3; D: -; size: few; length: 14; CDR3: CATPGWDGNTEAFF; DNA: TGTGCCACCCCGGGGTGGGACGGGAACACTGAAGCTTTCTTT
J: TRBJ2-7; V: TRBV5-1; D: -; size: -; length: 15; CDR3: CASSLKWGPSYEQYF; DNA: TGCGCCAGCAGCCTAAAATGGGGCCCATCCTACGAGCAGTACTTC
J: TRBJ2-7; V: TRBV2; D: TRBD1; size: many; length: 17; CDR3: CASSEWQIKGQGYEQYF; DNA: TGTGCCAGCAGTGAATGGCAAATTAAGGGACAGGGGTACGAGCAGTACTTC
J: TRBJ2-5; V: TRBV28; D: -; size: many; length: 15; CDR3: CASSFGGTVQETQYF; DNA: TGTGCCAGCAGTTTTGGGGGGACAGTTCAAGAGACCCAGTACTTC
J: TRBJ1-2; V: TRBV7-2; D: -; size: once; length: 20; CDR3: CASRNLSGKRGMVANYGYTF; DNA: TGTGCCAGCCGAAACCTAAGCGGAAAAAGGGGGATGGTCGCTAACTATGGCTACACCTTC
J: TRBJ2-5; V: TRBV29-1; D: -; size: many; length: 14; CDR3: CSVNRVKPPETQYF; DNA: TGCAGCGTTAATAGGGTGAAACCTCCGGAGACCCAGTACTTC
J: TRBJ2-3; V: TRBV28; D: -; size: few; length: 12; CDR3: CASSRSSDTQYF; DNA: TGTGCCAGCAGCCGCTCATCCGATACGCAGTATTTT
J: TRBJ2-3; V: TRBV19; D: TRBD2; size: -; length: 17; CDR3: CASSSTSGRPHTDTQYF; DNA: TGTGCCAGTAGTTCAACTAGCGGGAGGCCCCACACAGATACGCAGTATTTT
J: TRBJ1-1; V: TRBV27; D: -; size: -; length: 15; CDR3: CASTPVGRGFTEAFF; DNA: TGTGCCAGCACCCCCGTTGGGCGGGGGTTCACTGAAGCTTTCTTT
J: TRBJ2-2; V: TRBV29-1; D: TRBD1; size: -; length: 14; CDR3: CGVAGTGGPGELFF; DNA: TGCGGCGTAGCCGGGACAGGGGGTCCCGGGGAGCTGTTTTTT
J: TRBJ2-2; V: TRBV24-1; D: -; size: -; length: 17; CDR3: CATSDRNAGHNTGELFF; DNA: TGTGCCACCAGTGATCGAAACGCGGGACACAACACCGGGGAGCTGTTTTTT
J: TRBJ1-5; V: TRBV6-5; D: TRBD1; size: -; length: 15; CDR3: CASSYMGQYNQPQHF; DNA: TGTGCCAGCAGTTATATGGGACAGTACAATCAGCCCCAGCATTTT
J: TRBJ2-1; V: TRBV29-1; D: TRBD2; size: -; length: 14; CDR3: CSVESSGNYNEQFF; DNA: TGCAGCGTTGAATCTAGCGGGAACTACAATGAGCAGTTCTTC
J: TRBJ1-6; V: TRBV12-3/TRBV12-4; D: -; size: -; length: 15; CDR3: CASSQDEQDTSPLHF; DNA: TGTGCCAGCAGCCAAGATGAGCAAGATACTTCACCCCTCCACTTT
J: TRBJ1-1; V: TRBV7-9; D: -; size: -; length: 17; CDR3: CASSLREARNMNTEAFF; DNA: TGTGCCAGCAGCTTAAGGGAGGCGCGCAACATGAACACTGAAGCTTTCTTT
J: TRBJ2-5; V: TRBV7-7; D: -; size: -; length: 17; CDR3: CASSPAVFSGYQETQYF; DNA: TGTGCTAGCAGCCCCGCGGTTTTTAGCGGATACCAAGAGACCCAGTACTTC
J: TRBJ1-1; V: TRBV20-1; D: -; size: many; length: 13; CDR3: CSASELRGTEAFF; DNA: TGCAGTGCTAGTGAGTTGAGGGGGACTGAAGCTTTCTTT
J: TRBJ2-5; V: TRBV11-2; D: -; size: many; length: 13; CDR3: CASSLDRDGAQYF; DNA: TGTGCCAGCAGCTTAGACAGGGACGGGGCCCAGTACTTC
J: TRBJ1-1; V: TRBV12-3/TRBV12-4; D: TRBD1; size: many; length: 16; CDR3: CASSLGLQGAGTEAFF; DNA: TGTGCCAGCAGTTTAGGGTTACAGGGGGCCGGCACTGAAGCTTTCTTT
J: TRBJ2-1; V: TRBV5-1; D: TRBD2; size: -; length: 14; CDR3: CASSLFKREDEQFF; DNA: TGCGCCAGCAGCTTGTTCAAGCGGGAGGATGAGCAGTTCTTC
J: TRBJ2-5; V: TRBV10-3; D: -; size: many; length: 13; CDR3: CAISESSFETQYF; DNA: TGTGCCATCAGTGAGTCCAGCTTCGAGACCCAGTACTTC
J: TRBJ1-5; V: TRBV6-1; D: -; size: few; length: 14; CDR3: CASKSASGNQPQHF; DNA: TGTGCCAGCAAGTCGGCTTCGGGCAATCAGCCCCAGCATTTT
J: TRBJ2-2; V: TRBV28; D: -; size: many; length: 16; CDR3: CASGAPGARATGELFF; DNA: TGTGCCAGCGGTGCCCCAGGGGCTCGAGCCACCGGGGAGCTGTTTTTT
J: TRBJ1-1; V: TRBV5-1; D: -; size: -; length: 12; CDR3: CASAGGHSEAFF; DNA: TGCGCCAGCGCCGGTGGGCATTCAGAAGCTTTCTTT
J: TRBJ1-5; V: TRBV20-1; D: -; size: -; length: 13; CDR3: CSAPEATGQPQHF; DNA: TGCAGTGCTCCAGAGGCCACAGGGCAGCCCCAGCATTTT
J: TRBJ1-1; V: TRBV16; D: -; size: -; length: 16; CDR3: CASSQKRGSGNTEAFF; DNA: TGTGCCAGCAGCCAAAAAAGGGGGTCAGGCAACACTGAAGCTTTCTTT
J: TRBJ2-2; V: TRBV2; D: TRBD1; size: few; length: 17; CDR3: CASSGPRDRGNTGELFF; DNA: TGTGCCAGCAGTGGACCGCGGGACAGGGGAAACACCGGGGAGCTGTTTTTT